A selection of T cell receptor beta chains follows, all from one sample in a study of T cell responses to AZD1222 COVID-19 vaccine. Generated by immunoSEQ multiplex PCR, the TCRdb table keeps only in-frame clones and is missing some. The table has some 81,000 clones, over 80% seen once. The sequenced sample was peripheral blood, obtained 28 days after the second AZD1222 dose. The receptors were gathered from an adult who received the AZD1222 COVID-19 vaccine. The CDR3 runs from the conserved cysteine through the conserved F or W. A D gene is named only where the DNA matches it firmly. Clone sizes are given selectively: once, few, many, or a class where the clone is expanded.

clone_size: NA
d_call: TRBD1
v_call: TRBV3-1/TRBV3-2
j_call: TRBJ2-3
cdr3_aa: CASGTVSTDTQYF
cdr3_nt: TGTGCCAGCGGGACAGTTAGCACAGATACGCAGTATTTT

clone_size: once
d_call: NA
v_call: TRBV5-4
j_call: TRBJ1-1
cdr3_aa: CASSLAAGGGTEAFF
cdr3_nt: TGTGCCAGCAGCTTGGCAGCGGGGGGCGGGACTGAAGCTTTCTTT

clone_size: NA
d_call: TRBD2
v_call: TRBV9
j_call: TRBJ2-1
cdr3_aa: CASSSSGGAMIEQFF
cdr3_nt: TGTGCCAGCAGTTCTAGCGGGGGAGCAATGATAGAGCAGTTCTTC

clone_size: NA
d_call: NA
v_call: TRBV4-1
j_call: TRBJ1-1
cdr3_aa: CASSPLNGPTEAFF
cdr3_nt: TGCGCCAGCAGCCCCCTCAACGGGCCCACCGAAGCTTTCTTT

clone_size: NA
d_call: NA
v_call: TRBV28
j_call: TRBJ2-3
cdr3_aa: CASSTTDTQYF
cdr3_nt: TGTGCCAGCAGCACCACAGATACGCAGTATTTT

clone_size: NA
d_call: TRBD1
v_call: TRBV19
j_call: TRBJ1-1
cdr3_aa: CASSIRDSRVGTEAFF
cdr3_nt: TGTGCCAGTAGTATTAGGGACAGCAGAGTTGGCACTGAAGCTTTCTTT

clone_size: NA
d_call: NA
v_call: TRBV7-2
j_call: TRBJ2-7
cdr3_aa: CASSLGRSREQYF
cdr3_nt: TGTGCCAGCAGCTTAGGACGGAGTCGCGAGCAGTACTTC

clone_size: NA
d_call: NA
v_call: TRBV23-1
j_call: TRBJ1-1
cdr3_aa: CASSQSPGRPMNTEAFF
cdr3_nt: TGCGCCAGCAGTCAATCCCCAGGACGGCCCATGAACACTGAAGCTTTCTTT

clone_size: NA
d_call: NA
v_call: TRBV21-1
j_call: TRBJ1-3
cdr3_aa: CASSKEQESSGNTIYF
cdr3_nt: TGTGCCAGCAGCAAAGAGCAGGAGAGCTCTGGAAACACCATATATTTT

clone_size: once
d_call: NA
v_call: TRBV5-4
j_call: TRBJ2-1
cdr3_aa: CASSLAQGHTKPFF
cdr3_nt: TGTGCCAGCAGCTTGGCCCAGGGGCACACCAAACCGTTCTTC

clone_size: NA
d_call: NA
v_call: TRBV4-2
j_call: TRBJ1-4
cdr3_aa: CASSQEGGRGRDKINEKLFF
cdr3_nt: TGTGCCAGCAGCCAAGAAGGAGGGCGAGGACGTGATAAAATCAATGAAAAACTGTTTTTT

clone_size: NA
d_call: NA
v_call: TRBV29-1
j_call: TRBJ1-4
cdr3_aa: CSGLGSTNEKLFF
cdr3_nt: TGCAGCGGCCTCGGGTCAACTAATGAAAAACTGTTTTTT

clone_size: NA
d_call: TRBD1
v_call: TRBV7-3
j_call: TRBJ2-1
cdr3_aa: CASRPTGGPYNEQFF
cdr3_nt: TGTGCCAGCAGACCCACAGGGGGTCCATACAATGAGCAGTTCTTC

clone_size: NA
d_call: NA
v_call: TRBV7-9
j_call: TRBJ1-1
cdr3_aa: CASSLGPANTEAFF
cdr3_nt: TGTGCCAGCAGCTTAGGCCCAGCGAACACTGAAGCTTTCTTT

clone_size: NA
d_call: TRBD2
v_call: TRBV2
j_call: TRBJ2-5
cdr3_aa: CASSTSGVETQYF
cdr3_nt: TGTGCCAGCAGTACAAGCGGGGTTGAGACCCAGTACTTC

clone_size: NA
d_call: NA
v_call: TRBV6-5
j_call: TRBJ1-1
cdr3_aa: CASRRDGNTEAFF
cdr3_nt: TGTGCCAGCAGACGGGACGGTAACACTGAAGCTTTCTTT

clone_size: NA
d_call: TRBD2
v_call: TRBV6-4
j_call: TRBJ2-7
cdr3_aa: CASRGRVHYEQYF
cdr3_nt: TGTGCCAGCAGGGGGAGGGTACACTACGAGCAGTACTTC

clone_size: NA
d_call: TRBD1
v_call: TRBV4-2
j_call: TRBJ1-5
cdr3_aa: CASSQDGQVGQPQHF
cdr3_nt: TGTGCCAGCAGCCAAGACGGACAGGTGGGTCAGCCCCAGCATTTT

clone_size: NA
d_call: NA
v_call: TRBV11-2
j_call: TRBJ2-5
cdr3_aa: CASSLGGYQETQYF
cdr3_nt: TGTGCCAGCAGCTTAGGGGGGTACCAAGAGACCCAGTACTTC

clone_size: NA
d_call: NA
v_call: TRBV15
j_call: TRBJ1-2
cdr3_aa: CATSRLPTRGRTERDGYTF
cdr3_nt: TGTGCCACCAGCAGACTTCCTACCAGGGGAAGAACTGAAAGGGATGGCTACACCTTC

clone_size: NA
d_call: TRBD2
v_call: TRBV27
j_call: TRBJ2-5
cdr3_aa: CASSLSGRRGGQYF
cdr3_nt: TGTGCCAGCAGTTTAAGCGGGAGGCGAGGGGGCCAGTACTTC

clone_size: NA
d_call: TRBD1
v_call: TRBV11-3
j_call: TRBJ2-1
cdr3_aa: CASSLVQGPGNEQFF
cdr3_nt: TGTGCCAGCAGCTTAGTACAGGGGCCGGGAAATGAGCAGTTCTTC

clone_size: once
d_call: NA
v_call: TRBV7-9
j_call: TRBJ2-7
cdr3_aa: CASRPGDGSRYSYEQYF
cdr3_nt: TGTGCCAGCAGGCCGGGGGATGGTAGCCGATACTCCTACGAGCAGTACTTC

clone_size: NA
d_call: TRBD1
v_call: TRBV5-1
j_call: TRBJ1-1
cdr3_aa: CASSIGQGGLNTEAFF
cdr3_nt: TGCGCCAGCAGCATCGGACAGGGGGGCTTGAACACTGAAGCTTTCTTT

clone_size: NA
d_call: NA
v_call: TRBV27
j_call: TRBJ1-2
cdr3_aa: CASSLLDGSSGYTF
cdr3_nt: TGTGCCAGCAGTCTATTAGACGGTTCTAGTGGCTACACCTTC

clone_size: once
d_call: NA
v_call: TRBV29-1
j_call: TRBJ2-5
cdr3_aa: CSVGPGETQYF
cdr3_nt: TGCAGCGTTGGTCCGGGGGAGACCCAGTACTTC

clone_size: NA
d_call: TRBD2
v_call: TRBV3-1/TRBV3-2
j_call: TRBJ2-2
cdr3_aa: CASSLKTLTSGSSTGELFF
cdr3_nt: TGTGCCAGCAGCCTAAAAACCTTGACTAGCGGGAGTTCTACCGGGGAGCTGTTTTTT

clone_size: NA
d_call: NA
v_call: TRBV9
j_call: TRBJ2-2
cdr3_aa: CASSTGFDTGELFF
cdr3_nt: TGTGCCAGCAGCACAGGGTTCGATACCGGGGAGCTGTTTTTT

clone_size: NA
d_call: NA
v_call: TRBV27
j_call: TRBJ2-4
cdr3_aa: CASSPRSLAKNIQYF
cdr3_nt: TGTGCCAGCAGTCCCCGGTCTCTAGCCAAAAACATTCAGTACTTC

clone_size: NA
d_call: NA
v_call: TRBV10-3
j_call: TRBJ1-2
cdr3_aa: CAAGQGGYGYTF
cdr3_nt: TGTGCCGCCGGTCAAGGTGGCTATGGCTACACCTTC

clone_size: NA
d_call: NA
v_call: TRBV3-1/TRBV3-2
j_call: TRBJ1-1
cdr3_aa: CASSQQSRNTEAFF
cdr3_nt: TGTGCCAGCAGCCAACAGTCCCGGAACACTGAAGCTTTCTTT

clone_size: NA
d_call: NA
v_call: TRBV6-5
j_call: TRBJ2-6
cdr3_aa: CASSYSTGANVLTF
cdr3_nt: TGTGCCAGCAGTTACAGTACTGGGGCCAACGTCCTGACTTTC

clone_size: NA
d_call: TRBD1
v_call: TRBV6-6
j_call: TRBJ1-5
cdr3_aa: CASSTGGNQPQHF
cdr3_nt: TGTGCCAGCAGCACAGGGGGCAATCAGCCCCAGCATTTT

clone_size: NA
d_call: NA
v_call: TRBV7-9
j_call: TRBJ1-4
cdr3_aa: CASSSIFTNEKLFF
cdr3_nt: TGTGCCAGCAGCTCGATTTTTACTAATGAAAAACTGTTTTTT

clone_size: NA
d_call: TRBD1
v_call: TRBV6-2/TRBV6-3
j_call: TRBJ1-2
cdr3_aa: CASSYVGTGNEAYTF
cdr3_nt: TGTGCCAGCAGTTATGTGGGGACAGGGAACGAAGCCTACACCTTC

clone_size: NA
d_call: NA
v_call: TRBV12-3/TRBV12-4
j_call: TRBJ1-4
cdr3_aa: CASSTRTGEKLFF
cdr3_nt: TGTGCCAGCAGTACACGAACTGGTGAAAAACTGTTTTTT

clone_size: once
d_call: NA
v_call: TRBV19
j_call: TRBJ2-1
cdr3_aa: CASSIDGVEQFF
cdr3_nt: TGTGCCAGTAGTATAGATGGGGTAGAGCAGTTCTTC

clone_size: NA
d_call: NA
v_call: TRBV5-4
j_call: TRBJ1-2
cdr3_aa: CATQDRHGNYGYTF
cdr3_nt: TGTGCCACCCAGGACCGCCACGGGAACTATGGCTACACCTTC

clone_size: NA
d_call: NA
v_call: TRBV27
j_call: TRBJ2-4
cdr3_aa: CASRDRHLAKNIQYF
cdr3_nt: TGTGCCAGCAGAGACAGACATCTAGCCAAAAACATTCAGTACTTC

clone_size: NA
d_call: NA
v_call: TRBV30
j_call: TRBJ2-1
cdr3_aa: CAWSPGPESLFF
cdr3_nt: TGTGCCTGGAGTCCGGGGCCGGAGAGTCTGTTCTTC

clone_size: NA
d_call: TRBD1
v_call: TRBV5-1
j_call: TRBJ1-1
cdr3_aa: CASSNRGHGTTEAFF
cdr3_nt: TGCGCCAGCAGCAACAGGGGACATGGGACCACTGAAGCTTTCTTT

clone_size: NA
d_call: TRBD1
v_call: TRBV9
j_call: TRBJ2-4
cdr3_aa: CASSTDPRQGNIQYF
cdr3_nt: TGTGCCAGCAGCACAGACCCCCGACAGGGAAACATTCAGTACTTC

clone_size: NA
d_call: TRBD1
v_call: TRBV7-2
j_call: TRBJ1-2
cdr3_aa: CASSFRTGLNGYTF
cdr3_nt: TGTGCCAGCAGCTTTCGGACAGGGTTAAATGGCTACACCTTC

clone_size: NA
d_call: TRBD2
v_call: TRBV4-2
j_call: TRBJ2-1
cdr3_aa: CASSQDGAGVIRGDNEQFF
cdr3_nt: TGTGCCAGCAGCCAAGACGGAGCGGGAGTCATTCGGGGGGACAATGAGCAGTTCTTC

clone_size: NA
d_call: NA
v_call: TRBV6-6
j_call: TRBJ1-1
cdr3_aa: CASLDTTGRTYGMAFF
cdr3_nt: TGTGCCAGCCTAGACACTACGGGACGGACTTATGGTATGGCTTTCTTT

clone_size: NA
d_call: TRBD1
v_call: TRBV2
j_call: TRBJ1-5
cdr3_aa: CASRGDRGVGNQPQHF
cdr3_nt: TGTGCCAGCAGGGGGGACAGGGGGGTTGGCAATCAGCCCCAGCATTTT

clone_size: NA
d_call: NA
v_call: TRBV15
j_call: TRBJ1-5
cdr3_aa: CATSRDLAGNQPQHF
cdr3_nt: TGTGCCACCAGCAGAGATCTAGCAGGGAATCAGCCCCAGCATTTT

clone_size: NA
d_call: NA
v_call: TRBV27
j_call: TRBJ1-1
cdr3_aa: CASSPTGTYFREAFF
cdr3_nt: TGTGCCAGCAGTCCTACTGGGACGTATTTTCGTGAAGCTTTCTTT

clone_size: NA
d_call: NA
v_call: TRBV10-2
j_call: TRBJ2-7
cdr3_aa: CASSDPGKAYEQYF
cdr3_nt: TGCGCCAGCAGTGACCCAGGGAAGGCCTACGAGCAGTACTTC